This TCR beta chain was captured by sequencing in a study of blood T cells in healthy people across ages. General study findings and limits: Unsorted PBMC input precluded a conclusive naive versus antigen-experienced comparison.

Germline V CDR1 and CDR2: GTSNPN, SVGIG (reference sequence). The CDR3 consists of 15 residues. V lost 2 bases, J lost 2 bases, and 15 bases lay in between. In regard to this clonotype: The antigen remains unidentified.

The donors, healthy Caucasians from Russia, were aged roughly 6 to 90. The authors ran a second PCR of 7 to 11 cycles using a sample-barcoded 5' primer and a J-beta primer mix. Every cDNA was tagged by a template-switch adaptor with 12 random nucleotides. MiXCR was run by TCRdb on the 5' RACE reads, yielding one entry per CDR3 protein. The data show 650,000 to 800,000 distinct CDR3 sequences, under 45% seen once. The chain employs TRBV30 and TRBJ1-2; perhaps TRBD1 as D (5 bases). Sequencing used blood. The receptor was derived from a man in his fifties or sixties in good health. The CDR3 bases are TGTGCCTGGAGTTCAGGGCCGCGGTCAAACTATGGCTACACCTTC. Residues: CAWSSGPRSNYGYTF.